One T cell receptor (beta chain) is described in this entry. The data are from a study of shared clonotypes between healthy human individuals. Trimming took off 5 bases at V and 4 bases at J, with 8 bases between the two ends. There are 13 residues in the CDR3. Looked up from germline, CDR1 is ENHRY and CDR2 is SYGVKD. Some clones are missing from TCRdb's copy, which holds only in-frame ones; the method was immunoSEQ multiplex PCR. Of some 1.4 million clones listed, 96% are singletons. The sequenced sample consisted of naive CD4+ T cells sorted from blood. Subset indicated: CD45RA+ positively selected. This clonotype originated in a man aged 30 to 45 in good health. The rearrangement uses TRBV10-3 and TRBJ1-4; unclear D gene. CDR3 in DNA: TGTGCCATCAGTAGGGCGTATAATGAAAAACTGTTTTTT. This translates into CAISRAYNEKLFF.